One sample yielded the 17 T cell receptor beta chains listed below, sequenced in a study of shared clonotypes between healthy human individuals. Naive CD8 populations comprised CD45RO-negative cells positively selected for CCR7, excluding terminally differentiated effector memory CD45RA+ cells. Data came from immunoSEQ multiplex PCR; TCRdb stores just in-frame clones and leaves some out. The sample holds 500,000 to 700,000 clones; 90% to 95% are singletons and the top ten take 0.095% to 0.14%. The sample taken for sequencing was naive CD8+ T cells sorted from blood. All receptors come from a woman in her twenties or thirties in good health.

The table lists this clone with a count of one. The rearrangement links TRBV14 to TRBJ2-3; D unclear. This CDR3 region has 13 residues. Germline V lookup: CDR1 SGHDN, CDR2 FVKESK. Between the trimmed V and J ends, which lost 3 bases and 1 base, there was a span of 5 bases. DNA of the CDR3: TGTGCCAGCAGCCACGGCCGCACAGATACGCAGTATTTT. Translating gives CASSHGRTDTQYF.

This clone has just one count. The V call is TRBV9, the J call TRBJ2-7; the D gene is possibly TRBD2 (6 bases). Trimming stripped 0 bases from V and 6 bases from J, with 10 bases between. This CDR3 contains 13 residues. Germline lookup yields CDR1 SGDLS and CDR2 YYNGEE. CDR3 protein: CASSVGRGSEQYF. DNA of the CDR3: TGTGCCAGCAGCGTAGGGCGGGGTTCCGAGCAGTACTTC. The whole variable domain, filled in from reference TRBV9 and TRBJ2-7, reads DSGVTQTPKHLITATGQRVTLRCSPRSGDLSVYWYQQSLDQGLQFLIQYYNGEERAKGNILERFSAQQFPDLHSELNLSSLELGDSALYFCASSVGRGSEQYFGPGTRLTVT.

Worth noting for this clone: Distinct nucleotide sequences in the sample also encode this CDR3. The chain couples TRBV7-9 to TRBJ2-7, with D perhaps TRBD2 (5 bases). V lost 0 bases and J 0 bases, leaving 9 bases between the germline ends. Germline CDR1 and CDR2: SEHNR and FQNEAQ (reference sequence). The CDR3 consists of 15 residues. CDR3 in DNA: TGTGCCAGCAGCTTAGCCAGCGGATCCTCCTACGAGCAGTACTTC. It translates to CASSLASGSSYEQYF.

The chain uses TRBV27 and TRBJ1-2; D remains ambiguous. CDR1 MNHEY and CDR2 SMNVEV come from the germline V gene (reference sequence). V lost 7 bases, J lost 4 bases, and 16 bases lay in between. The CDR3 runs 14 residues. CDR3 sequence: CASTSGLSSYGYTF. As DNA, the CDR3 is TGTGCCAGCACCTCGGGGTTGTCTAGCTATGGCTACACCTTC.

In regard to this clone: Other DNA sequences within the sample encode an identical CDR3. The chain has TRBV7-9 and TRBJ2-5; perhaps TRBD1 as D (6 bases). The V gene's germline CDR1 is SEHNR and CDR2 FQNEAQ (reference sequence). The CDR3 covers 13 residues. Trimming took off 1 base at V and 4 bases at J, with 7 bases between the two ends. The chain's CDR3 is CASSLVGGETQYF. DNA for the CDR3: TGTGCCAGCAGCTTAGTAGGGGGAGAGACCCAGTACTTC. The whole variable domain, remainder taken from reference TRBV7-9 and TRBJ2-5, is DTGVSQNPRHKITKRGQNVTFRCDPISEHNRLYWYRQTLGQGPEFLTYFQNEAQLEKSRLLSDRFSAERPKGSFSTLEIQRTEQGDSAMYLCASSLVGGETQYFGPGTRLLVL.

In its sample, this clone was seen once. The chain recombines TRBV9 with TRBJ2-3; tentative D call: TRBD2 (6 bases). The germline V and J ends were trimmed by 3 bases and 2 bases, with 13 bases remaining between them. The CDR3 is 15 amino acids. CDR1 is SGDLS, CDR2 YYNGEE, per germline. The CDR3 region is CASSAPGGLTDTQYF. CDR3 in DNA: TGTGCCAGCAGCGCCCCCGGAGGGCTCACAGATACGCAGTATTTT.

The genes are TRBV28 and TRBJ1-5; D not resolved. V lost 3 bases, J lost 2 bases, and 11 bases lay in between. CDR3 length: 15 amino acids. CDR1 is MDHEN and CDR2 is SYDVKM in the germline V gene. CDR3 DNA sequence: TGTGCCAGCAGTTTTACGGGTTTTGGCAATCAGCCCCAGCATTTT. Translation gives CASSFTGFGNQPQHF.

The V call is TRBV28, the J call TRBJ1-1; 9 nucleotides match TRBD1. The ends lost 4 bases at V and 5 bases at J; junction bases unmatched: 5. Germline values: CDR1 MDHEN, CDR2 SYDVKM. The CDR3 is 14 amino acids. This CDR3 is CASSWTGADTEAFF. CDR3 in DNA: TGTGCCAGCAGTTGGACAGGGGCCGATACTGAAGCTTTCTTT.

The chain recombines TRBV30 with TRBJ1-1, with D maybe TRBD1 (6 bases). The germline V gene encodes CDR1 GTSNPN and CDR2 SVGIG (reference sequence). The CDR3 contains 13 residues. V lost 2 bases and J lost 1, with 8 bases in between. This chain's CDR3 is CAWSPQGNTEAFF. The DNA for the CDR3 is TGTGCCTGGAGTCCACAGGGGAACACTGAAGCTTTCTTT.

The chain has TRBV10-1 and TRBJ2-3; D ambiguous. The ends were cut back, 2 bases at V and 0 bases at J, with 6 bases in the middle. The V gene's germline CDR1 is WNHNN and CDR2 SYGVQD (reference sequence). The CDR3 extends over 14 amino acids. The CDR3 DNA follows: TGCGCCAGCAGTGAGGTCTGGAGCACAGATACGCAGTATTTT. Translation: CASSEVWSTDTQYF.

J is TRBJ2-7 and V is TRBV29-1; no reliable D call. CDR3 size: 14 residues. The germline V gene encodes CDR1 SQVTM and CDR2 ANQGSEA. V lost 4 bases to trimming and J lost 6 bases, with 19 bases between them. Here the CDR3 DNA reads TGCAGCGTTGCGGTTAGGGAAACCCCCGGCGAGCAGTACTTC. Amino acid sequence: CSVAVRETPGEQYF.

This chain connects TRBV5-4 to TRBJ2-4; tentatively, D is TRBD2 (6 bases). The CDR3 runs 13 residues. V lost 3 bases, J lost 8 bases, and 12 bases lay in between. Germline CDR1 SGHNT, CDR2 YYREEE (reference sequence). CDR3 region: CASSWGVSDIQYF. CDR3 coding DNA: TGTGCCAGCAGCTGGGGGGTTAGCGACATTCAGTACTTC.

About this clone itself: Other DNA sequences in this sample translate to the same CDR3. This chain joins TRBV7-9 and TRBJ2-3, with 7 bases fitting TRBD1. Losses at the gene ends were 5 bases for V and 0 bases for J; bases not matched to a gene: 5. The germline V gene encodes CDR1 SEHNR and CDR2 FQNEAQ (reference sequence). The length of the CDR3 is 15 residues. The CDR3 nucleotides are TGTGCCAGCAGCCCCCGGGACAGAAGCACAGATACGCAGTATTTT. It specifies CASSPRDRSTDTQYF.

The gene calls are TRBV6-5 and TRBJ2-7, with D possibly being TRBD1 or TRBD2 (5 bases each). Trimming pared 5 bases from V and 6 bases from J, leaving 11 bases between. This CDR3 has 12 amino acids. In germline, CDR1 is MNHEY, CDR2 SVGAGI. The DNA of the CDR3 is TGTGCCAGCAGTCAAAGGGGAGCCGAGCAGTACTTC. Protein sequence: CASSQRGAEQYF.

CDR3 nucleotides: TGTGCCAGCAGCAACGGATGGGGGGCCCCTTCCGTCGTAAACAATCAGCCCCAGCATTTT. It yields the protein CASSNGWGAPSVVNNQPQHF. V gene TRBV21-1 combines with J gene TRBJ1-5. TRBV21-1 is designated a pseudogene. The CDR3 covers 20 residues.

This chain links TRBV6-1 with TRBJ2-1; the D gene is possibly TRBD2 (7 bases). Germline V gives CDR1 MNHNS, CDR2 SASEGT. V lost 7 bases to trimming and J lost 10 bases, with 23 bases between them. This CDR3 has 15 residues. The CDR3 reads CASNRAPSGPQEQFF. In DNA form, the CDR3 reads TGTGCCAGCAACAGGGCGCCTAGCGGCCCACAGGAGCAGTTCTTC.

This chain connects TRBV30 to TRBJ2-6, with D uncertain. This CDR3 is 13 amino acids long. Germline loops: CDR1 GTSNPN, CDR2 SVGIG (reference sequence). Trimming cost V 3 bases and J 0 bases, with 3 bases left between them. The CDR3 sequence is CAWSSSGANVLTF. CDR3 nucleotide sequence: TGTGCCTGGAGCAGCTCTGGGGCCAACGTCCTGACTTTC.